Listed below are T cell receptor beta chains from one sample, sequenced in a study of T cells in Graves' hyperthyroidism and ophthalmopathy. TCRdb ran MiXCR on the multiplex PCR reads and lists one entry per CDR3 protein. The sample gives about 700,000 distinct CDR3 sequences, about 45% of which show up once; about 7.2% is in the top ten. Sequencing used peripheral blood or thyroid tissue (not recorded which). These TCRs come from an adult man with Graves' disease, either hyperthyroidism or ophthalmopathy (not recorded which). The CDR3 runs from the conserved cysteine through the conserved F or W. D genes are given only for firm matches. Some rows have no size entry. The others give once, few or many, or a class for an expanded clone.

V: TRBV4-3
J: TRBJ1-2
size: NA
D: TRBD1
CDR3: CASSPHRGTGNYGYTF
DNA: TGCGCCAGCAGCCCCCATCGGGGGACAGGGAACTATGGCTACACCTTC

V: TRBV5-1
J: TRBJ1-3
size: NA
D: NA
CDR3: CASSLKAASSGNTIYF
DNA: TGCGCCAGCAGCTTGAAGGCGGCAAGCTCTGGAAACACCATATATTTT

V: TRBV9
J: TRBJ1-1
size: few
D: NA
CDR3: CASSVGSSTEAFF
DNA: TGTGCCAGCAGCGTAGGGAGCAGCACTGAAGCTTTCTTT

V: TRBV29-1
J: TRBJ1-1
size: NA
D: NA
CDR3: CSVGGGRAFF
DNA: TGCAGCGTTGGAGGTGGGAGAGCTTTCTTT

V: TRBV29-1
J: TRBJ2-7
size: NA
D: TRBD1
CDR3: CSVEERTGWSYEQYF
DNA: TGCAGCGTTGAAGAGCGGACAGGGTGGTCCTACGAGCAGTACTTC

V: TRBV7-8
J: TRBJ2-5
size: many
D: TRBD2
CDR3: CASSLERTSGTETQYF
DNA: TGTGCCAGCAGCTTAGAGCGGACTAGCGGAACAGAGACCCAGTACTTC

V: TRBV7-6
J: TRBJ2-7
size: many
D: NA
CDR3: CASSLVAGRSSYEQYF
DNA: TGTGCCAGCAGCTTAGTGGCGGGGCGAAGCTCCTACGAGCAGTACTTC

V: TRBV15
J: TRBJ1-4
size: NA
D: TRBD1
CDR3: CATSRERQGTNEKLFF
DNA: TGTGCCACCAGCAGAGAGAGACAGGGGACTAATGAAAAACTGTTTTTT

V: TRBV19
J: TRBJ1-5
size: NA
D: NA
CDR3: CASTPWEGAPSNQPQHF
DNA: TGTGCCAGTACCCCGTGGGAAGGGGCTCCTAGCAATCAGCCCCAGCATTTT

V: TRBV30
J: TRBJ1-2
size: few
D: NA
CDR3: CAWRQGREGYTF
DNA: TGTGCCTGGAGGCAGGGAAGGGAAGGCTACACCTTC

V: TRBV7-9
J: TRBJ1-3
size: few
D: TRBD1
CDR3: CASEDRAGNTIYF
DNA: TGTGCCAGTGAGGACAGGGCTGGAAACACCATATATTTT

V: TRBV20-1
J: TRBJ1-3
size: many
D: NA
CDR3: CSAVRSSGNTIYF
DNA: TGCAGTGCGGTACGGAGCTCTGGAAACACCATATATTTT

V: TRBV7-9
J: TRBJ1-1
size: many
D: NA
CDR3: CASSLLGQNTEAFF
DNA: TGTGCCAGCAGTTTACTGGGACAGAACACTGAAGCTTTCTTT

V: TRBV5-1
J: TRBJ1-1
size: many
D: NA
CDR3: CASSLGPTAFF
DNA: TGCGCCAGCAGCTTGGGACCCACAGCTTTCTTT

V: TRBV7-9
J: TRBJ2-7
size: few
D: NA
CDR3: CASSLSGGPYEQYF
DNA: TGTGCCAGCAGCCTCAGTGGGGGGCCCTACGAGCAGTACTTC

V: TRBV9
J: TRBJ2-7
size: few
D: NA
CDR3: CASSVAGTPRGEQYF
DNA: TGTGCCAGCAGCGTGGCCGGGACCCCAAGAGGCGAGCAGTACTTC

V: TRBV6-2/TRBV6-3
J: TRBJ2-7
size: once
D: TRBD1
CDR3: CASQATGANYEQYF
DNA: TGTGCCAGCCAAGCGACAGGGGCGAACTACGAGCAGTACTTC

V: TRBV29-1
J: TRBJ2-7
size: NA
D: NA
CDR3: CSVAGLNYEQYF
DNA: TGCAGCGTTGCAGGACTGAACTACGAGCAGTACTTC

V: TRBV20-1
J: TRBJ1-5
size: many
D: TRBD1
CDR3: CSATGTGSNQPQHF
DNA: TGCAGTGCAACCGGGACAGGGAGCAATCAGCCCCAGCATTTT

V: TRBV2
J: TRBJ1-5
size: many
D: NA
CDR3: CASSVQLGNQPQHF
DNA: TGTGCCAGCAGTGTGCAGTTAGGCAATCAGCCCCAGCATTTT

V: TRBV4-1
J: TRBJ1-5
size: few
D: NA
CDR3: CASSQARLNQPQHF
DNA: TGCGCCAGCAGCCAAGCGCGGTTGAATCAGCCCCAGCATTTT

V: TRBV7-9
J: TRBJ2-5
size: NA
D: TRBD1
CDR3: CASRRQGSVSEETQYF
DNA: TGTGCCAGCAGGCGACAGGGCTCAGTTTCGGAAGAGACCCAGTACTTC

V: TRBV2
J: TRBJ2-2
size: NA
D: NA
CDR3: CASSYHPSAGAGTGELFF
DNA: TGTGCCAGCAGTTACCACCCCTCCGCGGGGGCGGGCACCGGGGAGCTGTTTTTT

V: TRBV7-9
J: TRBJ1-2
size: many
D: NA
CDR3: CASSRFYGYTF
DNA: TGTGCCAGCAGCCGATTCTATGGCTACACCTTC

V: TRBV12-3/TRBV12-4
J: TRBJ1-5
size: NA
D: NA
CDR3: CASSRQGFDQPQHF
DNA: TGTGCCAGCAGTCGGCAGGGGTTCGATCAGCCCCAGCATTTT

V: TRBV2
J: TRBJ1-2
size: NA
D: TRBD1
CDR3: CASRDRGSGYGYTF
DNA: TGTGCCAGCAGGGACAGGGGTTCGGGCTATGGCTACACCTTC

V: TRBV10-1
J: TRBJ2-2
size: NA
D: TRBD2
CDR3: CAISTSGGTGELFF
DNA: TGTGCCATCAGTACGAGCGGGGGCACCGGGGAGCTGTTTTTT

V: TRBV14
J: TRBJ1-1
size: few
D: NA
CDR3: CASSQGTTTEAFF
DNA: TGTGCCAGCAGCCAAGGGACGACTACTGAAGCTTTCTTT

V: TRBV20-1
J: TRBJ1-5
size: few
D: NA
CDR3: CSARGSQPQHF
DNA: TGCAGTGCTAGAGGGAGTCAGCCCCAGCATTTT

V: TRBV4-1
J: TRBJ2-5
size: NA
D: TRBD1
CDR3: CASSQNPGQQETQYF
DNA: TGCGCCAGCAGCCAAAACCCGGGACAGCAAGAGACCCAGTACTTC

V: TRBV20-1
J: TRBJ2-7
size: NA
D: NA
CDR3: CSAVMSPASYEQYF
DNA: TGCAGTGCAGTCATGAGCCCTGCCTCCTACGAGCAGTACTTC

V: TRBV24-1
J: TRBJ1-2
size: many
D: NA
CDR3: CATSGPDPRYGYTF
DNA: TGTGCCACCAGTGGCCCGGATCCCCGCTATGGCTACACCTTC

V: TRBV2
J: TRBJ1-4
size: NA
D: NA
CDR3: CASSTSDWNNEKLFF
DNA: TGTGCCAGCAGTACGTCAGACTGGAATAATGAAAAACTGTTTTTT

V: TRBV10-3
J: TRBJ1-1
size: NA
D: NA
CDR3: CAISATGHTEAFF
DNA: TGTGCCATCAGTGCCACAGGGCACACTGAAGCTTTCTTT

V: TRBV20-1
J: TRBJ2-7
size: NA
D: NA
CDR3: CSARGVADEQYF
DNA: TGCAGTGCTAGAGGGGTGGCAGACGAGCAGTACTTC

V: TRBV20-1
J: TRBJ1-5
size: NA
D: TRBD1
CDR3: CSAQGQGAASNQPQHF
DNA: TGCAGTGCTCAAGGACAGGGGGCGGCGAGCAATCAGCCCCAGCATTTT

V: TRBV7-9
J: TRBJ1-1
size: NA
D: NA
CDR3: CASSLDTGWNTEAFF
DNA: TGTGCCAGCAGCTTGGACACAGGGTGGAACACTGAAGCTTTCTTT

V: TRBV7-2
J: TRBJ1-2
size: NA
D: NA
CDR3: CASSKPYRGDKGHTF
DNA: TGTGCCAGCAGCAAGCCATATAGGGGGGATAAGGGGCACACCTTC

V: TRBV2
J: TRBJ1-6
size: NA
D: TRBD1
CDR3: CASSHRGANSPLHF
DNA: TGTGCCAGCAGCCACAGGGGCGCTAATTCACCCCTCCACTTT

V: TRBV2
J: TRBJ1-5
size: NA
D: TRBD1
CDR3: CAAQGTSNQPQHF
DNA: TGTGCCGCACAGGGGACTAGCAATCAGCCCCAGCATTTT

V: TRBV25-1
J: TRBJ1-2
size: many
D: TRBD1
CDR3: CASSGGGQGGYGYTF
DNA: TGTGCCAGCAGTGGAGGCGGACAGGGTGGCTATGGCTACACCTTC

V: TRBV20-1
J: TRBJ2-5
size: NA
D: NA
CDR3: CSVRDTRSLGETQYF
DNA: TGCAGTGTTAGGGACACCAGGAGTTTGGGAGAGACCCAGTACTTC

V: TRBV10-3
J: TRBJ1-2
size: many
D: NA
CDR3: CAISESQPQLLGYTF
DNA: TGTGCCATCAGTGAGTCACAGCCGCAACTCTTGGGCTACACCTTC

V: TRBV25-1
J: TRBJ2-1
size: once
D: TRBD2
CDR3: CASVHTSGNFNEQFF
DNA: TGTGCCAGCGTCCACACTAGCGGCAACTTCAATGAGCAGTTCTTC

V: TRBV29-1
J: TRBJ2-5
size: many
D: NA
CDR3: CSVVVAAQETQYF
DNA: TGCAGCGTCGTTGTAGCGGCACAAGAGACCCAGTACTTC

V: TRBV7-9
J: TRBJ2-7
size: NA
D: NA
CDR3: CASLPDSSEQYF
DNA: TGTGCCAGCTTACCTGACTCCTCCGAGCAGTACTTC

V: TRBV6-1
J: TRBJ1-4
size: once
D: NA
CDR3: CASSEEGVGANEKLFF
DNA: TGTGCCAGCAGTGAAGAGGGGGTAGGGGCTAATGAAAAACTGTTTTTT

V: TRBV7-9
J: TRBJ1-6
size: many
D: NA
CDR3: CASSQEENNSPLHF
DNA: TGTGCCAGCAGCCAGGAGGAGAATAATTCACCCCTCCACTTT

V: TRBV20-1
J: TRBJ1-5
size: NA
D: TRBD1
CDR3: CSAADRVSGQPQHF
DNA: TGCAGTGCGGCAGACAGGGTGTCCGGGCAGCCCCAGCATTTT

V: TRBV7-9
J: TRBJ2-7
size: NA
D: NA
CDR3: CASSDPDRLTAYEQYF
DNA: TGTGCCAGCAGTGACCCAGACAGGCTCACCGCCTACGAGCAGTACTTC

V: TRBV25-1
J: TRBJ1-6
size: once
D: NA
CDR3: CASSVSVLNNSPLHF
DNA: TGTGCCAGCAGTGTCTCTGTCCTGAATAATTCACCCCTCCACTTT